This T cell receptor (beta chain) stems from a study of T cell responses to AZD1222 COVID-19 vaccine. The CDR3 is 11 amino acids. Germline-derived CDR1 and CDR2 are MGHDK and SYGVNS. The V gene lost 8 bases and the J gene lost 1 base, with 5 bases spanning the gap. Assay used: immunoSEQ multiplex PCR; TCRdb lists only in-frame clones, some missing. This table holds about 91,000 clones, around nine tenths found once. This receptor was taken from an adult in good health. The starting material was peripheral blood, obtained on day 0 of AZD1222 vaccination. The chain carries TRBV25-1 and TRBJ1-1; D ambiguous. The CDR3 bases are TGTGCCAGCCATCGGAACACTGAAGCTTTCTTT. Protein: CASHRNTEAFF.